This TCR beta chain was sequenced for a study of T cell repertoires in cytomegalovirus infection. About the research overall: Matching HLA type and CMV infection were both indicated by public TCR beta signatures.

V was shortened by 7 bases and J by 1 base, with 16 bases between the two germline ends. Germline V gene sequence: CDR1 SGHVS, CDR2 FQNEAQ. The CDR3 consists of 16 residues. TCRdb ran MiXCR on the reads and lists one entry per CDR3 protein. The sample records some 590,000 distinct CDR3 sequences, 40% being singletons. This clonotype occurred a few times. The target antigen is unknown. Study-wide results and caveats: The ex vivo response showed dominance by HLA-C-restricted CMV-specific TCR beta clonotypes.

Material: cultured PBMCs, obtained from culture after CMV antigen stimulation. The chain links TRBV7-8 to TRBJ2-2, with a tentative D call TRBD2 (7 bases). The TCR sequence derives from a human donor in good health (CMV status not recorded). Some clones in this sample may be carry-over from other donors' samples. CDR3 DNA sequence: TGTGCCAGCACCTGGCCAAGGGGGGGGAACACCGGGGAGCTGTTTTTT. Its translation: CASTWPRGGNTGELFF.